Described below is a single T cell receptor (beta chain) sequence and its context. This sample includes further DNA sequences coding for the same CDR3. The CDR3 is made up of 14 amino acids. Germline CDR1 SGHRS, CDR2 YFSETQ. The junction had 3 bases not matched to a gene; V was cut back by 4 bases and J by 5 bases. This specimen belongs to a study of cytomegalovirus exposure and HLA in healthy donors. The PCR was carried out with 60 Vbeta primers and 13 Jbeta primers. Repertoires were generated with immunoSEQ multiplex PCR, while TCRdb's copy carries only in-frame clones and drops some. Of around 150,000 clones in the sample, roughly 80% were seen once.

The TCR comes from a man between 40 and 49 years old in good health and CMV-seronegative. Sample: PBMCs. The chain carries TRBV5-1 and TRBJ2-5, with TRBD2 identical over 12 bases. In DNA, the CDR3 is TGCGCCAGCAGCACGGGGACTAGCGGGGAGACCCAGTACTTC. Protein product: CASSTGTSGETQYF.